This is a list of T cell receptor beta chains from one sample in a study of cytomegalovirus exposure and HLA in healthy donors. Only in-frame clones appear in the TCRdb table, and some are missing; sequencing was by immunoSEQ multiplex PCR. The data show about 150,000 clones, over 60% seen once. Sequencing was done on a sample of PBMCs. Receptor source: a man aged 40-55 years in good health and CMV-seronegative. CDR3s include the opening cysteine and the closing phenylalanine or tryptophan. Fields, in order: J gene, V gene, clone size, D gene, CDR3 DNA, CDR3 protein. A D gene is named only where the DNA matches it firmly. Expanded clones get a size class; other rows say once, few or many, or leave the size out.

TRBJ2-7 TRBV6-6 few TRBD1 TGTGCCAGCACGACAGGGGGCAGGCAGTACTTC CASTTGGRQYF
TRBJ2-3 TRBV13 . TRBD1 TGTGCCAGCAGCTTAGCCGGGACAGGTTTCACAGATACGCAGTATTTT CASSLAGTGFTDTQYF
TRBJ1-5 TRBV5-1 . . TGCGCCAGCAGCGTGGACGGTATGAATCAGCCCCAGCATTTT CASSVDGMNQPQHF
TRBJ1-4 TRBV28 once TRBD1 TGTGCCAGCAGGGGGACAGGGTATGAAAAACTGTTTTTT CASRGTGYEKLFF
TRBJ2-1 TRBV5-4 . TRBD2 TGTGCCAGCAGCCAAGGCGGCGGGAGGGGCATGAATGAGCAGTTCTTC CASSQGGGRGMNEQFF
TRBJ2-5 TRBV6-1 . . TGTGCCAGCAGTGAAGTTGGCCACCCCCGGGAAGAGACCCAGTACTTC CASSEVGHPREETQYF
TRBJ2-3 TRBV28 few . TGTGCCAGCCTACCCCGGGGTAGCTGGAGCATGACAGATACGCAGTATTTT CASLPRGSWSMTDTQYF
TRBJ2-5 TRBV9 . TRBD2 TGTGCCAGCAGCGGCACTAGCGGGGGGGCCCGAGAGACCCAGTACTTC CASSGTSGGARETQYF
TRBJ2-7 TRBV28 . . TGTGCCAGCAGTTTACCGACCGACTACGAGCAGTACTTC CASSLPTDYEQYF
TRBJ2-7 TRBV28 . TRBD1 TGTGCCACCGGACAGGGCTCCTACGAGCAGTACTTC CATGQGSYEQYF
TRBJ1-2 TRBV28 . TRBD1 TGTGCCAGCAGTCCGGGACAGGTCGTATCCTATGGCTACACCTTC CASSPGQVVSYGYTF
TRBJ2-2 TRBV7-5 . . TGTGTCAGAAGCTTAAAGGTGGGGGCAAGCACCGGGGAGCTGTTTTTT CVRSLKVGASTGELFF
TRBJ2-6 TRBV7-7 . TRBD1 TGTGCCAGCAGCTTGGACAGGGACAAAGTCCTGACTTTC CASSLDRDKVLTF
TRBJ2-2 TRBV7-2 . . TGTGCCAGCAGCGAAACATGGGGGGGCAACACCGGGGAGCTGTTTTTT CASSETWGGNTGELFF
TRBJ2-2 TRBV6-4 . TRBD1 TGTGCCAGCAGTGACTCGAGCGGGACAGGGAGAACCGGGGAGCTGTTTTTT CASSDSSGTGRTGELFF
TRBJ1-2 TRBV4-1 . . TGCGCCAGCAGCCAAGATCCAGTGGGAGGGCGAGGCTACACCTTC CASSQDPVGGRGYTF
TRBJ2-7 TRBV27 . . TGTGCCAGCAGTTTGGCAGTTACCTACGAGCAGTACTTC CASSLAVTYEQYF
TRBJ1-2 TRBV28 . . TGTGCCAGCAGTTTATTTGGCAGGGACTATGGCTACACCTTC CASSLFGRDYGYTF
TRBJ2-2 TRBV4-3 . TRBD2 TGCGCCAGCAGCCAACCCGTGACTAGCGGGGGAAACACCGGGGAGCTGTTTTTT CASSQPVTSGGNTGELFF
TRBJ2-3 TRBV5-6 . . TGTGCCAGCAGGATAGCAGGGGATCGATTTAGCACAGATACGCAGTATTTT CASRIAGDRFSTDTQYF
TRBJ2-1 TRBV5-1 few TRBD2 TGCGCCAGCAGGACTAGCGGTAACACCTACAATGAGCAGTTCTTC CASRTSGNTYNEQFF
TRBJ2-5 TRBV5-1 . TRBD2 TGCGCCAGCAGCAAACTAGCGGAGCCAAAAGAGACCCAGTACTTC CASSKLAEPKETQYF
TRBJ1-2 TRBV10-3 . . TGTGCCATCAGTGAGGGGGGGACGGCAGATGGGTACTATGGCTACACCTTC CAISEGGTADGYYGYTF